The 17 T cell receptor beta chains below all came from one sample that was sequenced in a study of shared clonotypes between healthy human individuals. As defined, naive CD8 cells were CD45RO-negative and positively selected for CCR7, with terminally differentiated effector memory CD45RA+ cells excluded. Clones were read by immunoSEQ multiplex PCR, and TCRdb kept only the in-frame ones, dropping some. The repertoire holds some 2 million clones, with about 95% as singletons. Specimen: naive CD8+ T cells sorted from blood. The receptors shown here come from a man aged 18 to 30 in good health.

V and J are TRBV7-6 and TRBJ1-1; 7 bases match TRBD1. Germline V lookup: CDR1 SGHVS, CDR2 FNYEAQ. There are 14 residues in the CDR3. V lost 5 bases and J lost 8; bases outside the gene matches: 11. The CDR3 region has the DNA TGTGCCAGCAGCCTGGGAACGACAGGGACGGAAGCTTTCTTT. Protein product: CASSLGTTGTEAFF.

V and J are TRBV4-3 and TRBJ2-7, with 9 bases matching TRBD2. V dropped 0 bases and J dropped 3; count of bases not matched to a gene: 12. Germline CDR1 LGHNA, CDR2 YSLEER. The CDR3 runs 18 residues. The CDR3 DNA follows: TGCGCCAGCAGCCAAGAGAGGGTCGCCGGACTAGCGTTCTACGAGCAGTACTTC. Protein product: CASSQERVAGLAFYEQYF.

The V and J genes are TRBV28 and TRBJ2-1; no definite D call. Deletions cut 3 bases from V and 2 bases from J, with 11 bases between. The CDR3 runs to 15 residues. Germline CDR1 reads MDHEN; CDR2 reads SYDVKM. CDR3 in DNA: TGTGCCAGCAGTTTGGCACATTCCACCTACAATGAGCAGTTCTTC. This encodes CASSLAHSTYNEQFF.

V is TRBV7-8 and J is TRBJ2-1; D unresolved. Germline V CDR1 and CDR2: SGHVS, FQNEAQ. This CDR3 spans 17 amino acids. The V end was cut by 2 bases, the J end by 0 bases, with 14 bases between. The CDR3 loop is CASSLWGHSSSYNEQFF. CDR3 nucleotide sequence: TGTGCCAGCAGCTTATGGGGTCACTCTAGCTCCTACAATGAGCAGTTCTTC.

Regarding this clone: Other DNA sequences in the same sample also yield this CDR3. The chain carries TRBV4-1 and TRBJ2-7, with no clear D. Germline CDR1 MGHRA, CDR2 YSYEKL. This CDR3 is 13 amino acids long. V was pared by 1 base and J by 3 bases, with 7 bases between. The CDR3 coding sequence is TGCGCCAGCAGCCAAGTAGGTAACTACGAGCAGTACTTC. Protein sequence: CASSQVGNYEQYF.

This clone was seen only once. The genes are TRBV7-6 and TRBJ2-7; D perhaps matches TRBD1 (5 bases). CDR1 is SGHVS and CDR2 is FNYEAQ in the germline V gene. V was shortened by 2 bases and J by 6 bases, with 11 bases between the two germline ends. This CDR3 contains 13 residues. CDR3 sequence: CASSLNAGPEQYF. The CDR3 DNA follows: TGTGCCAGCAGCTTAAACGCAGGGCCCGAGCAGTACTTC. Variable domain in full (rest from reference TRBV7-6 and TRBJ2-7): GAGVSQSPRYKVTKRGQDVALRCDPISGHVSLYWYRQALGQGPEFLTYFNYEAQQDKSGLPNDRFSAERPEGSISTLTIQRTEQRDSAMYRCASSLNAGPEQYFGPGTRLTVT.

This clone was picked up one time. This chain connects TRBV6-1 to TRBJ2-1; TRBD2 matches at 13 bases. Germline CDR1 and CDR2: MNHNS and SASEGT. The J segment lost 9 bases and the V segment lost 4 bases, leaving 9 bases of the junction unmatched. The CDR3 is made up of 16 amino acids. This CDR3 reads CASSALLAGGRSEQFF. CDR3 bases: TGTGCCAGCAGTGCACTACTAGCGGGAGGGCGATCTGAGCAGTTCTTC.

The V and J genes are TRBV4-1 and TRBJ2-1, with D perhaps matching TRBD2 (6 bases). The CDR3 covers 14 residues. Trimming stripped 4 bases from V and 4 bases from J, with 11 bases between. The V gene's germline CDR1 is MGHRA and CDR2 YSYEKL. Here the CDR3 DNA reads TGCGCCAGCAGCCGGAACGGGGGTTACAATGAGCAGTTCTTC. Its protein is CASSRNGGYNEQFF.

This clone was seen a single time. The chain employs TRBV28 and TRBJ2-7; D is tentatively TRBD1 or TRBD2 (7 bases each). Trimming stripped 9 bases from V and 5 bases from J, with 20 bases between. This CDR3 has 14 residues. The germline gives CDR1 MDHEN, CDR2 SYDVKM. The CDR3 DNA sequence: TGTGCCAGTACGTCACCAGGGGGGGGGCACGAGCAGTACTTC. Amino acid sequence: CASTSPGGGHEQYF.

Concerning this clone: Other DNA sequences of this sample code for an identical CDR3. The CDR3 reads CAWSSGYEQYF. For the CDR3, the DNA is TGTGCCTGGAGTTCAGGCTACGAGCAGTACTTC. The gene calls are TRBV30 and TRBJ2-7; no clear D gene. CDR3 length: 11 residues. Deletions cut 2 bases from V and 3 bases from J, with 5 bases between. CDR1 is GTSNPN, CDR2 SVGIG, per germline (reference sequence).

The chain couples TRBV6-6 to TRBJ1-3; TRBD1 might be the D (5 bases). V lost 8 bases to trimming and J lost 2 bases, with 10 bases between them. The CDR3 length is 13 residues. Germline V gene data show CDR1 as MNHNY and CDR2 as SVGAGI (reference sequence). For the CDR3, the DNA is TGTGCCAGCCCTAGGGACCCTGGAAACACCATATATTTT. This codes for CASPRDPGNTIYF.

This chain uses TRBV5-1 with TRBJ2-7; 7 bases line up with TRBD2. The junction had 11 bases not matched to a gene; V was cut back by 0 bases and J by 2 bases. Germline CDR1 reads SGHRS; CDR2 reads YFSETQ. This CDR3 is built from 17 residues. This CDR3 is CASSLDGSGNLPYEQYF. CDR3 in DNA: TGCGCCAGCAGCTTGGACGGGAGCGGGAACCTACCCTACGAGCAGTACTTC.

V gene TRBV7-9 combines with J gene TRBJ2-5, with D unresolved. The length of the CDR3 is 12 residues. Germline V gene data show CDR1 as SEHNR and CDR2 as FQNEAQ (reference sequence). Trimming removed 6 bases from V and 4 bases from J, with 9 bases in between. The CDR3 DNA reads as TGTGCCAGCAGTATGGGTCTAGAGACCCAGTACTTC. Residues: CASSMGLETQYF.

This clone appeared a single time. The rearrangement uses TRBV27 and TRBJ2-7; D unclear. Germline V CDR1 and CDR2: MNHEY, SMNVEV (reference sequence). Trimming shortened V by 6 bases and J by 2 bases, and 11 bases separated the two germline ends. The CDR3 spans 13 residues. CDR3 in DNA: TGTGCCAGCAGCTGGAAGCTAACCTACGAGCAGTACTTC. Its translation: CASSWKLTYEQYF.

V usage is TRBV7-9 and J usage is TRBJ1-1; TRBD1 matches 8 bases. V shed 1 base, J shed 3 bases, and the junction held 1 base outside the gene matches. The CDR3 length is 14 residues. CDR1 is SEHNR, CDR2 FQNEAQ, per germline (reference sequence). In DNA, the CDR3 is TGTGCCAGCAGCTTAGAGGACAGGGACACTGAAGCTTTCTTT. Amino acids: CASSLEDRDTEAFF.

The chain recombines TRBV4-2 with TRBJ2-1; possibly TRBD2 for D (5 bases). The CDR3 has 15 amino acids. Germline loops: CDR1 LGHNA, CDR2 YNFKEQ. The V gene lost 0 bases and the J gene lost 3 bases, with 9 bases spanning the gap. The CDR3 loop reads CASSQEAADYNEQFF. DNA of the CDR3: TGTGCCAGCAGCCAAGAAGCGGCAGACTACAATGAGCAGTTCTTC.

The chain is built from TRBV6-5 and TRBJ2-4; D gene unclear. CDR3 length equals 14 residues. The V gene lost 8 bases and the J gene lost 4 bases, with 15 bases spanning the gap. The V gene's germline CDR1 is MNHEY and CDR2 SVGAGI. The CDR3 region is CASYPEWSKNIQYF. The CDR3 DNA reads as TGTGCCAGCTACCCCGAGTGGAGTAAAAACATTCAGTACTTC.